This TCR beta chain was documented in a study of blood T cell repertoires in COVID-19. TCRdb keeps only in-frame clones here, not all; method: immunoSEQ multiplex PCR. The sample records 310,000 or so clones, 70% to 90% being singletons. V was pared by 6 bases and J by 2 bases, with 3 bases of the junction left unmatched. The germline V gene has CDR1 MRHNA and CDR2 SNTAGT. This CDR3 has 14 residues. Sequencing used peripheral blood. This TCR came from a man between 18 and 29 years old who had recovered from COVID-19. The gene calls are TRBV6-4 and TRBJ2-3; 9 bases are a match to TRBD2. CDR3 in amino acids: CASSSSGDTDTQYF. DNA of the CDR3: TGTGCCAGCAGCTCTAGCGGGGACACAGATACGCAGTATTTT.